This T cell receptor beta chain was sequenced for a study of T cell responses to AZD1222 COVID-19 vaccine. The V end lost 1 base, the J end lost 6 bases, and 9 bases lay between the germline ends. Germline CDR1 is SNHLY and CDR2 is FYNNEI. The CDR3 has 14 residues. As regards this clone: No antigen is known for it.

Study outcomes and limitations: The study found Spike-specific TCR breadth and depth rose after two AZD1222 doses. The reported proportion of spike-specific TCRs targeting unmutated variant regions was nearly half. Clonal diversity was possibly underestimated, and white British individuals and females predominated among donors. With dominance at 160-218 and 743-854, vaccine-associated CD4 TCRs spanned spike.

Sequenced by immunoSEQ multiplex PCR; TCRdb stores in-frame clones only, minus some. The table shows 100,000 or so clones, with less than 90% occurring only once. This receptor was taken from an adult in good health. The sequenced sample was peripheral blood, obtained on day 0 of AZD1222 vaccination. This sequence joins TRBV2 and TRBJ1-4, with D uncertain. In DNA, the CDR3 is TGTGCCAGCAGTGAAGGGGCCGAACATGAAAAACTGTTTTTT. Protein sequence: CASSEGAEHEKLFF.